This is a list of T cell receptor beta chains from one sample in a study of shared clonotypes between healthy human individuals. The repertoire was sequenced with immunoSEQ multiplex PCR; TCRdb's copy has only in-frame clones and lacks some. In the table there are 2 million to 3 million clones, roughly 93% of which are singletons. The sample consisted of naive CD4+ T cells from PBMCs. These receptor sequences come from a man younger than 30 in good health. Some clones in this sample may be carry-over from other donors' samples. CDR3s include the opening cysteine and the closing phenylalanine or tryptophan. D genes are given only for firm matches. Expanded clones are given a class, and other clones once, few, many or no size at all.

size	V	D	J	length	CDR3	DNA
once	TRBV27	NA	TRBJ1-1	15	CASSRLRQVNTEAFF	TGTGCCAGCAGCCGACTAAGGCAGGTAAACACTGAAGCTTTCTTT
NA	TRBV5-1	NA	TRBJ1-3	16	CASSLDPGRSGNTIYF	TGCGCCAGCAGCTTGGATCCAGGGCGCTCTGGAAACACCATATATTTT
NA	TRBV7-9	TRBD1	TRBJ1-5	18	CASSPGTGVAMGNQPQHF	TGTGCCAGCAGCCCCGGGACAGGGGTAGCTATGGGCAATCAGCCCCAGCATTTT
NA	TRBV7-9	TRBD2	TRBJ2-3	15	CASSSRLASTDTQYF	TGTGCCAGCAGCTCCAGACTAGCTAGCACAGATACGCAGTATTTT
once	TRBV28	NA	TRBJ1-2	13	CASSFPPTYGYTF	TGTGCCAGCAGTTTCCCACCCACATATGGCTACACCTTC
NA	TRBV5-1	TRBD2	TRBJ2-1	16	CASSLDGLAGFNEQFF	TGCGCCAGCAGCTTGGATGGACTAGCGGGATTCAATGAGCAGTTCTTC
NA	TRBV28	TRBD2	TRBJ2-3	14	CASSPAGGTDTQYF	TGTGCCAGCAGTCCTGCGGGGGGCACAGATACGCAGTATTTT
NA	TRBV19	NA	TRBJ2-1	19	CASSQDSPRTARIGYEQFF	TGTGCCAGTAGTCAAGATTCCCCGAGGACAGCCCGCATAGGGTATGAGCAGTTCTTC
NA	TRBV30	TRBD1	TRBJ1-1	14	CAWSYQGASTEAFF	TGTGCCTGGAGCTACCAGGGGGCCAGCACTGAAGCTTTCTTT
NA	TRBV7-2	TRBD1	TRBJ2-7	14	CASSLGQGAYEQYF	TGTGCCAGCAGCTTGGGGCAGGGGGCCTACGAGCAGTACTTC
NA	TRBV28	TRBD2	TRBJ2-1	18	CASSGDLEGRAAYNEQFF	TGTGCCAGCAGTGGCGACCTAGAGGGGAGGGCGGCCTACAATGAGCAGTTCTTC
NA	TRBV2	TRBD1	TRBJ2-7	14	CASRKGQGNYEQYF	TGTGCCAGCAGAAAGGGACAGGGCAACTACGAGCAGTACTTC
NA	TRBV7-8	NA	TRBJ1-1	13	CASSVQRNTEAFF	TGTGCCAGCAGCGTCCAGAGGAACACTGAAGCTTTCTTT
NA	TRBV5-1	NA	TRBJ2-5	17	CASSPEGTQIDQETQYF	TGCGCCAGCAGCCCGGAGGGGACCCAAATAGACCAAGAGACCCAGTACTTC
NA	TRBV6-1	NA	TRBJ2-3	16	CASSAIGGLVTDTQYF	TGTGCCAGCAGTGCTATCGGGGGGCTTGTCACAGATACGCAGTATTTT
NA	TRBV14	TRBD2	TRBJ2-2	15	CASSPLGAGGGELFF	TGTGCCAGCAGCCCCCTAGGAGCGGGAGGAGGGGAGCTGTTTTTT
NA	TRBV6-1	TRBD1	TRBJ2-5	15	CASSETTGAFETQYF	TGTGCCAGCAGTGAAACAACAGGGGCTTTCGAGACCCAGTACTTC
NA	TRBV5-4	NA	TRBJ1-2	13	CASSLVQGRGYTF	TGTGCCAGCAGCTTGGTCCAGGGCCGTGGCTACACCTTC
NA	TRBV19	NA	TRBJ2-5	14	CASNDPGQSETQYF	TGTGCCAGTAACGACCCGGGACAAAGCGAGACCCAGTACTTC
NA	TRBV9	NA	TRBJ1-1	14	CASSASRGHTEAFF	TGTGCCAGCAGCGCCAGTAGGGGTCACACTGAAGCTTTCTTT
NA	TRBV19	NA	TRBJ1-4	17	CASSKLGTAATNEKLFF	TGTGCCAGTAGTAAACTCGGGACGGCCGCAACTAATGAAAAACTGTTTTTT
NA	TRBV6-5	NA	TRBJ1-1	13	CASRIRQNTEAFF	TGTGCCAGCAGGATACGACAGAACACTGAAGCTTTCTTT
NA	TRBV5-5	NA	TRBJ1-2	17	CASSLVNRELGDYGYTF	TGTGCCAGCAGCTTGGTCAACAGGGAATTGGGCGACTATGGCTACACCTTC
NA	TRBV29-1	NA	TRBJ1-1	14	CSVDSKGMNTEAFF	TGCAGCGTTGATTCAAAGGGTATGAACACTGAAGCTTTCTTT
NA	TRBV5-1	TRBD1	TRBJ2-2	15	CASSLEGQDTGELFF	TGCGCCAGCAGCTTGGAGGGACAGGACACCGGGGAGCTGTTTTTT
NA	TRBV11-2	TRBD1	TRBJ2-7	13	CASSRDRVHEQYF	TGTGCCAGCAGCCGGGACAGGGTCCACGAGCAGTACTTC
once	TRBV7-9	NA	TRBJ2-2	16	CASSLARGGYTGELFF	TGTGCCAGCAGCTTAGCGAGAGGCGGTTACACCGGGGAGCTGTTTTTT
NA	TRBV10-2	NA	TRBJ1-3	13	CASVGQLGNTIYF	TGCGCCAGCGTCGGACAGCTAGGAAACACCATATATTTT
NA	TRBV18	NA	TRBJ2-6	17	CASSLLNPTSGANVLTF	TGTGCCAGCTCACTCCTCAACCCGACCTCTGGGGCCAACGTCCTGACTTTC
NA	TRBV11-2	NA	TRBJ2-7	15	CASSKPRDSPFEEYF	TGTGCCAGCAGCAAACCTCGGGACTCCCCTTTTGAAGAGTACTTC
NA	TRBV28	NA	TRBJ1-3	14	CASRSGTFGNTIYF	TGTGCCAGCAGATCCGGGACATTTGGAAACACCATATATTTT
NA	TRBV28	NA	TRBJ2-7	15	CASSPPDWSSYEQYF	TGTGCCAGCAGCCCCCCCGACTGGAGCTCCTACGAGCAGTACTTC
NA	TRBV7-9	NA	TRBJ2-5	15	CASSPNQGGLETQYF	TGTGCCAGCAGCCCAAACCAGGGTGGTCTTGAGACCCAGTACTTC
NA	TRBV11-2	NA	TRBJ2-2	13	CASSRHGAGELFF	TGTGCCAGCAGTCGCCACGGGGCCGGGGAGCTGTTTTTT
NA	TRBV6-5	TRBD2	TRBJ2-1	15	CASRGLAGGDNEQFF	TGTGCCAGCAGAGGACTAGCGGGGGGGGACAATGAGCAGTTCTTC
NA	TRBV4-1	TRBD2	TRBJ2-7	16	CASSQATSGSSYEQYF	TGCGCCAGCAGCCAAGCGACTAGCGGGAGCTCCTACGAGCAGTACTTC
NA	TRBV28	TRBD1	TRBJ1-5	16	CASSLGWGQGNQPQHF	TGTGCCAGCAGTTTAGGATGGGGACAGGGTAATCAGCCCCAGCATTTT
NA	TRBV7-7	TRBD1	TRBJ2-1	16	CASSPGQGQTYNEQFF	TGTGCCAGCAGCCCCGGACAGGGTCAAACCTACAATGAGCAGTTCTTC
NA	TRBV7-3	TRBD2	TRBJ2-7	15	CASSPGPRGAYEQYF	TGTGCCAGCAGCCCCGGGCCCCGGGGGGCCTACGAGCAGTACTTC
NA	TRBV27	NA	TRBJ1-5	13	CASRRVGDQPQHF	TGTGCCAGCAGGCGCGTGGGGGATCAGCCCCAGCATTTT
NA	TRBV19	TRBD1	TRBJ1-5	15	CASSMSDRGTQPQHF	TGTGCCAGTAGTATGTCAGACAGGGGGACCCAGCCCCAGCATTTT
NA	TRBV28	NA	TRBJ2-3	13	CASSLSGTDTQYF	TGTGCCAGCAGCCTTTCCGGCACAGATACGCAGTATTTT
NA	TRBV5-1	TRBD2	TRBJ2-1	15	CASSFSTGGHNEQFF	TGCGCCAGCAGCTTTTCGACGGGAGGGCACAATGAGCAGTTCTTC
NA	TRBV6-4	TRBD1	TRBJ1-5	14	CASSTETGTQPQHF	TGTGCCAGCAGCACCGAGACAGGGACTCAGCCCCAGCATTTT
NA	TRBV11-2	NA	TRBJ1-1	16	CASSLDLGNMNTEAFF	TGTGCCAGCAGCTTAGATCTTGGAAACATGAACACTGAAGCTTTCTTT